A single sample is the source of the 3 T cell receptor beta chains below, sequenced in a study of human T cells and chemical hapten exposure. As for time point: patch test 1, 2 weeks after DPC sensitization. Treatment specified: therapeutic diphenylcyclopropenone sensitization with weekly scalp DPC. One entry per CDR3 protein, called by TCRdb with MiXCR from the RACE reads. The sample yields tens of thousands of distinct CDR3 sequences, more than 9% seen once. The material was whole blood, obtained in connection with sensitization to the hapten diphenylcyclopropenone (DPC). The source is a man aged 40-50 years with alopecia areata. Some clones in this sample may be carry-over from other donors' samples.

This clonotype was found a few times. The chain has TRBV27 and TRBJ1-1; D perhaps matches TRBD1 (6 bases). Trimming cost V 5 bases and J 5 bases, with 12 bases left between them. The CDR3 contains 13 residues. Germline CDR1 and CDR2: MNHEY and SMNVEV (reference sequence). This CDR3 reads CASSPGRGTEAFF. The CDR3 DNA reads as TGTGCCAGCAGTCCCGGAAGGGGGACTGAAGCTTTCTTT.

This clonotype appeared a few times. This chain connects TRBV20-1 to TRBJ2-7; D gene uncertain. Germline loops: CDR1 DFQATT, CDR2 SNEGSKA (reference sequence). V was pared by 1 base and J by 0 bases, with 10 bases between. This CDR3 comprises 14 residues. This chain's CDR3 is CSARVADSSYEQYV. The DNA for the CDR3 is TGCAGTGCTAGAGTGGCGGATAGCTCCTACGAGCAGTACGTC.

Ten or more counts support this clonotype. The chain joins TRBV6-6 to TRBJ1-1; D might be TRBD1 (5 bases). CDR1 is MNHNY, CDR2 SVGAGI, per germline (reference sequence). V lost 6 bases to trimming and J lost 8 bases, with 19 bases between them. The CDR3 loop spans 14 amino acids. CDR3 nucleotides: TGTGCCAGCAGCCCCGGGACGAAAGTCGGGGAAGCTTTCTTT. It translates to CASSPGTKVGEAFF.